This T cell receptor beta chain is from a study of identical twins. Study outcomes and limitations: Those out-of-frame alpha sequences shared by twins showed an excess of low generation probability. Models underpredicted monozygotic twin sharing of out-of-frame TCR alpha.

This clonotype has just a few counts. What it recognizes is unknown. Germline V gene lookup returns CDR1 SGHTA and CDR2 FQGNSA. The CDR3 covers 12 residues. V gave up 11 bases and J gave up 1 base, with 11 bases separating them. MiXCR, run by TCRdb on the 5' RACE reads, gives a single entry per CDR3 protein. Among a few hundred thousand distinct CDR3 sequences listed, about 8% were seen once. These same records also appear under a second study, on yellow fever vaccine responses in identical twins.

The rearrangement links TRBV7-2 to TRBJ1-1, with unresolved D. The clonotype comes from a woman in her late teens or twenties in good health. The sequenced sample consisted of CD8+ T cells sorted from blood. The DNA of the CDR3 is TGTGCCGCGAGCCCGGAGAACACTGAAGCTTTCTTT. Amino acid sequence: CAASPENTEAFF.